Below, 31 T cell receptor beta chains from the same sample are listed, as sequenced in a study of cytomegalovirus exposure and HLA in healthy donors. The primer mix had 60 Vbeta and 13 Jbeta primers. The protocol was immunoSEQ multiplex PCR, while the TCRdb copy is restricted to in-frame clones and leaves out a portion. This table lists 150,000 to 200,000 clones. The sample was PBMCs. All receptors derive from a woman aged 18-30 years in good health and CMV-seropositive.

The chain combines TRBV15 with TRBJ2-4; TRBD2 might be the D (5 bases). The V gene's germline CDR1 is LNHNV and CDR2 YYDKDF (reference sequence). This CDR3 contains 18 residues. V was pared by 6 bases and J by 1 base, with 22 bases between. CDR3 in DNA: TGTGCCACCAGAGGGCAAGGGAGCGGCGGAATTGCCAAAAACATTCAGTACTTC. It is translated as CATRGQGSGGIAKNIQYF.

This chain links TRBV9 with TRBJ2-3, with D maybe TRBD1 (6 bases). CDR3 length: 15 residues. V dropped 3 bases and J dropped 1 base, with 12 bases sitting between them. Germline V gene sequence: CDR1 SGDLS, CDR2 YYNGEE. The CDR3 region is CASSESGVGTDTQYF. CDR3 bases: TGTGCCAGCAGCGAGTCAGGGGTGGGCACAGATACGCAGTATTTT.

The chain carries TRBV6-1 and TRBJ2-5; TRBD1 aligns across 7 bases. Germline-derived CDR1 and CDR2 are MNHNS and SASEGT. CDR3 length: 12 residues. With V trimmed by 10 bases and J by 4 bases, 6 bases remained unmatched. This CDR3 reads CAIRPGGETQYF. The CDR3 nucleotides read TGTGCCATTCGTCCAGGGGGAGAGACCCAGTACTTC.

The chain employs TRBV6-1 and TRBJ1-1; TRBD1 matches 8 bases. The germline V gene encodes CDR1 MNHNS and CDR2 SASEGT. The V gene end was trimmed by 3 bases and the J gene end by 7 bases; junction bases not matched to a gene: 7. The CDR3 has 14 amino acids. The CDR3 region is CASSDRDRSFEAFF. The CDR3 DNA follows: TGTGCCAGCAGTGACCGGGACAGGTCTTTTGAAGCTTTCTTT.

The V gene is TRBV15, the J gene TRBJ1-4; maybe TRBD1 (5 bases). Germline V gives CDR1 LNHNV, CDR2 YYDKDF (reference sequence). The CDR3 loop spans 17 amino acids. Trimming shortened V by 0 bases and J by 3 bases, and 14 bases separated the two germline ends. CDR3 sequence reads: CATSRDRQGGSNEKLFF. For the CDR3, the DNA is TGTGCCACCAGCAGAGATCGGCAGGGAGGTTCTAATGAAAAACTGTTTTTT.

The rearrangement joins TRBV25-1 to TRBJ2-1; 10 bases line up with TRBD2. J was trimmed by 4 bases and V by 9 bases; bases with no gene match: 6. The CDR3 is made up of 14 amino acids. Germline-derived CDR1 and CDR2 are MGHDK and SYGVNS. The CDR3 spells CASSLAGEYNEQFF. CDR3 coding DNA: TGTGCCAGTAGTCTAGCGGGAGAATACAATGAGCAGTTCTTC.

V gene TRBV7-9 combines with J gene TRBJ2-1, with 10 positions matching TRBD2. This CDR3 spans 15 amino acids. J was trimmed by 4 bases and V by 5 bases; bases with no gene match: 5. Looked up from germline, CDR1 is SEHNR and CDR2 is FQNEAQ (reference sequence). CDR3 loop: CASSRASGGYNEQFF. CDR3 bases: TGTGCCAGCAGCAGAGCTAGCGGGGGTTACAATGAGCAGTTCTTC.

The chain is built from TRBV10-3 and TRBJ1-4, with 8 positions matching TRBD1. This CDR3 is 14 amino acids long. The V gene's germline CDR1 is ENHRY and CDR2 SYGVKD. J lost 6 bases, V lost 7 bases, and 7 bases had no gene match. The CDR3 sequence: CAINPTGGHEKLFF. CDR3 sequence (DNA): TGTGCCATCAATCCAACAGGGGGACATGAAAAACTGTTTTTT.

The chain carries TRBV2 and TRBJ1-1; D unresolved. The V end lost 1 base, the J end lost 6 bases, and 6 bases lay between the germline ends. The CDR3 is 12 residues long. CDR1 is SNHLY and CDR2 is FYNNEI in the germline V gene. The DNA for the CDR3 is TGTGCCAGCAGTGAAGTGGCAGCTGAAGCTTTCTTT. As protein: CASSEVAAEAFF.

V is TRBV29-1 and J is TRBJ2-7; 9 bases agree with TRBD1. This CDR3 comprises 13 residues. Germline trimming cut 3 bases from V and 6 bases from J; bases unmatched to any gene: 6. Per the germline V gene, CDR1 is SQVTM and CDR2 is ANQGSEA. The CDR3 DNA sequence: TGCAGCGTTGACCCGATGGACAGGGGCGAGCAGTACTTC. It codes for CSVDPMDRGEQYF.

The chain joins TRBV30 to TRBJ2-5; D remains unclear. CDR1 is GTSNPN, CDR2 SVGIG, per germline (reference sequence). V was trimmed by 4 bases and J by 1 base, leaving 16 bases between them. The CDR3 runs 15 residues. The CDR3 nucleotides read TGTGCCTGGAATCCCACCTTAGTGCCCCAAGAGACCCAGTACTTC. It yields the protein CAWNPTLVPQETQYF.

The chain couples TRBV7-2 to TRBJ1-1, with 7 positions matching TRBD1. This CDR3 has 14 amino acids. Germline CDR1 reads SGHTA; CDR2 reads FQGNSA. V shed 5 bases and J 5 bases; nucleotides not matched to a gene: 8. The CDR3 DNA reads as TGTGCCAGCAGCCCATACAGGGGTTTAACTGAAGCTTTCTTT. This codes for CASSPYRGLTEAFF.

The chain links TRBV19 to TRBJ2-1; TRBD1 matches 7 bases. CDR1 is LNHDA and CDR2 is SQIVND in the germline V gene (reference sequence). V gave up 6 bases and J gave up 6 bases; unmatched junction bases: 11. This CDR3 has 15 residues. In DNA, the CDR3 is TGTGCCAGTAGGCCACAGGGGAAGGGTTTCAATGAGCAGTTCTTC. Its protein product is CASRPQGKGFNEQFF.

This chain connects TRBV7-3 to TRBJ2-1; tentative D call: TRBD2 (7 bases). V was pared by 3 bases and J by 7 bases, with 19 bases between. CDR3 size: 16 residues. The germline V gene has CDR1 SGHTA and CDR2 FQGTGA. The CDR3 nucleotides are TGTGCCAGCAGCTTTTCAAACGGGGGGAGGGGGAATGAGCAGTTCTTC. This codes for CASSFSNGGRGNEQFF. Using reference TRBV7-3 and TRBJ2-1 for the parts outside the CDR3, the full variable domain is GAGVSQTPSNKVTEKGKYVELRCDPISGHTALYWYRQSLGQGPEFLIYFQGTGAADDSGLPNDRFFAVRPEGSVSTLKIQRTERGDSAVYLCASSFSNGGRGNEQFFGPGTRLTVL.

The CDR3 spells CASSLARDSRSLNYGYTF. The DNA of the CDR3 is TGTGCCAGCAGCTTAGCGCGAGACAGCCGATCCCTTAACTATGGCTACACCTTC. This chain uses TRBV7-9 with TRBJ1-2; weak D call: TRBD1 (5 bases). CDR1 SEHNR and CDR2 FQNEAQ come from the germline V gene (reference sequence). This CDR3 has 18 residues. With 0 bases removed from V and 1 base from J, the gap between germline ends came to 18 bases.

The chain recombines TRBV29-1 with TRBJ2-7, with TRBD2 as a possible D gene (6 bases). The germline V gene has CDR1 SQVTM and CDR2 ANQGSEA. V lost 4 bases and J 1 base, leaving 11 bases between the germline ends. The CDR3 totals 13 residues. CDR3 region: CSVGAGSSYEQYF. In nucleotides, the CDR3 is TGCAGCGTTGGGGCCGGGAGTTCCTACGAGCAGTACTTC.

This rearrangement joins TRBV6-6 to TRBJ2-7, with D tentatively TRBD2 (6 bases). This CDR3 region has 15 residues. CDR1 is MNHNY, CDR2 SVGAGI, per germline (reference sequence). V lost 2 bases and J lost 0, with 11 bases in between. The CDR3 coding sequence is TGTGCCAGCAGTTACGAGGCGGGGCGCTCCTACGAGCAGTACTTC. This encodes CASSYEAGRSYEQYF.

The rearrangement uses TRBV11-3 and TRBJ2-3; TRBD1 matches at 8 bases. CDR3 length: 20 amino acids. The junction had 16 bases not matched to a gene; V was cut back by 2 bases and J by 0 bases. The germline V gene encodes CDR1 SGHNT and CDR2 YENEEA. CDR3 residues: CASSLFGTGLLSTSTDTQYF. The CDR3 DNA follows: TGTGCCAGCAGCTTATTTGGGACAGGTCTCCTTTCAACTAGCACAGATACGCAGTATTTT.

CDR3 DNA: TGTGCCACCGGGGTGTTTTATGGCTACACCTTC. It encodes CATGVFYGYTF. The chain employs TRBV6-5 and TRBJ1-2; D is undetermined. This CDR3 region has 11 residues. Trimming shortened V by 10 bases and J by 5 bases, and 11 bases separated the two germline ends. Per the germline V gene, CDR1 is MNHEY and CDR2 is SVGAGI.

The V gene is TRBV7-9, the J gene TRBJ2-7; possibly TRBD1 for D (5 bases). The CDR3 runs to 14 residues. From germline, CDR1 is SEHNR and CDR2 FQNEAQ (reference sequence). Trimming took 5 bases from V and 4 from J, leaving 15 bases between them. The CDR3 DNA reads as TGTGCCAGCAGCCATGAAGGGGTCAGGTACGAGCAGTACTTC. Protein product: CASSHEGVRYEQYF.

CDR3 in amino acids: CASSRTTQGYYSPLHF. The CDR3 bases are TGTGCCAGCTCACGAACTACACAGGGTTACTATTCACCCCTCCACTTT. This rearrangement joins TRBV18 to TRBJ1-6, with a tentative D call TRBD1 (6 bases). The CDR3 runs to 16 residues. The germline V gene has CDR1 KGHSH and CDR2 LQKENI. With 4 bases removed from V and 8 bases from J, the gap between germline ends came to 18 bases.

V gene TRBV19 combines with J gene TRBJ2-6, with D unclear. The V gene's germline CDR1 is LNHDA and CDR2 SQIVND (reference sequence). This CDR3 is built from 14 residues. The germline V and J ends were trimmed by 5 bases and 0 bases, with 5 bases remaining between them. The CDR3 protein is CASSEPSGANVLTF. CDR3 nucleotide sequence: TGTGCCAGTAGTGAGCCCTCTGGGGCCAACGTCCTGACTTTC.

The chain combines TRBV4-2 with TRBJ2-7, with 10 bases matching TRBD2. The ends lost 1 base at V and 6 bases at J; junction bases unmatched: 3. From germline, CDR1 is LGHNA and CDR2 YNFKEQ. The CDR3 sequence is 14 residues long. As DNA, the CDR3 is TGTGCCAGCAGCCAAGCCGGGACTAGCGCCGAGCAGTACTTC. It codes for CASSQAGTSAEQYF.

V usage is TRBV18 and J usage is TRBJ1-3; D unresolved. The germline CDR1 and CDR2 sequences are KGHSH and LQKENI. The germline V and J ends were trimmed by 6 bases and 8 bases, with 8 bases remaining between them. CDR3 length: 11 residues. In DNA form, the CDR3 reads TGTGCCAGCTCCCCGTCGGACACCATATATTTT. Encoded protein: CASSPSDTIYF.

CDR3 residues: CASSLFEIGEQFF. CDR3 DNA sequence: TGTGCCAGCAGCTTATTTGAGATTGGTGAGCAGTTCTTC. The gene calls are TRBV7-2 and TRBJ2-1; D gene unclear. Germline loops: CDR1 SGHTA, CDR2 FQGNSA. CDR3 length: 13 residues. V was cut by 2 bases and J by 9 bases, with 11 bases left in between. Together with reference TRBV7-2 and TRBJ2-1, the CDR3 gives the full variable domain: GAGVSQSPSNKVTEKGKDVELRCDPISGHTALYWYRQSLGQGLEFLIYFQGNSAPDKSGLPSDRFSAERTGGSVSTLTIQRTQQEDSAVYLCASSLFEIGEQFFGPGTRLTVL.

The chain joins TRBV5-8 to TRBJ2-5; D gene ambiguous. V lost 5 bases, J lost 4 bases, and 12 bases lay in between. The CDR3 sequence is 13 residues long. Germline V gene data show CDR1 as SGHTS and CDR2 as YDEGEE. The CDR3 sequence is CASRRQVLETQYF. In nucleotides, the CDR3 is TGTGCCAGCAGACGGCAGGTTTTAGAGACCCAGTACTTC.

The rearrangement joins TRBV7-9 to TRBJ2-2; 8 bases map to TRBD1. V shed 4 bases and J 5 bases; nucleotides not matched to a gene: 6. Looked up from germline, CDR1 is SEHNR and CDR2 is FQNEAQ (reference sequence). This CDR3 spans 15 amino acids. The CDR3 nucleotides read TGTGCCAGCAGCTCGACGGACAGGGCAACCGGGGAGCTGTTTTTT. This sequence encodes CASSSTDRATGELFF.

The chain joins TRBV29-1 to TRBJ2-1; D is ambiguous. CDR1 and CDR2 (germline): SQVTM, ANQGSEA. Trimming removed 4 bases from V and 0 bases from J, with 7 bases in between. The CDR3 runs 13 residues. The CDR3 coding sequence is TGCAGCGTTGGATTGAGCTCCTACAATGAGCAGTTCTTC. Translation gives CSVGLSSYNEQFF.

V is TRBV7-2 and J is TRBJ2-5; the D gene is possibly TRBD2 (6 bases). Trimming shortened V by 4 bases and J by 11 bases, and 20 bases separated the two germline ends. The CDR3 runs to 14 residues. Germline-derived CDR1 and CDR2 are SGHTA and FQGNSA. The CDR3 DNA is TGTGCCAGCAGCTCCCTTATGGGAGGCAAGGAGCAGTACTTC. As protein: CASSSLMGGKEQYF.

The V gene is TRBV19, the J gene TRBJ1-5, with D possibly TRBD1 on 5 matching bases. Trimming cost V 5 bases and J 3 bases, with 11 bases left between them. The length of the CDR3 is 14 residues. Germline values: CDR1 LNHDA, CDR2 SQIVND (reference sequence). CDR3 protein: CASSRDRDNQPQHF. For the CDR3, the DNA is TGTGCCAGTAGTCGTGACAGAGACAATCAGCCCCAGCATTTT. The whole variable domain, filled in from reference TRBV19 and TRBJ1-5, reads DGGITQSPKYLFRKEGQNVTLSCEQNLNHDAMYWYRQDPGQGLRLIYYSQIVNDFQKGDIAEGYSVSREKKESFPLTVTSAQKNPTAFYLCASSRDRDNQPQHFGDGTRLSIL.

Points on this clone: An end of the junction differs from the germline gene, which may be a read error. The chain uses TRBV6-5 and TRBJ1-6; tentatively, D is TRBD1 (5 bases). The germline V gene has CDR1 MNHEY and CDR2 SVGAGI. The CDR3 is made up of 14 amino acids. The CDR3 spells CAGRERGDNSPLHF. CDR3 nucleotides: TGTGCCGGCAGGGAACGCGGGGATAATTCACCCCTCCACTTT.